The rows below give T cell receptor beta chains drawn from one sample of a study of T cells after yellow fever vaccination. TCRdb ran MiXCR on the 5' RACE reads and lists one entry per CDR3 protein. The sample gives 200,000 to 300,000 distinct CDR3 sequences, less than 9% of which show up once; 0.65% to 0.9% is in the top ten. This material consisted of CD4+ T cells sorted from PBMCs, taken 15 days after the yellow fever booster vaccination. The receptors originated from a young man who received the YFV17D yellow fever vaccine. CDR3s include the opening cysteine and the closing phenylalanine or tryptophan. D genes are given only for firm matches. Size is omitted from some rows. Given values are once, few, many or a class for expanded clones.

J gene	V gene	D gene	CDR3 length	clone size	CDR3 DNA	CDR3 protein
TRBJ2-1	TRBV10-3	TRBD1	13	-	TGTGCCATCACCGGGACAGGGTACAATGAGCAGTTCTTC	CAITGTGYNEQFF
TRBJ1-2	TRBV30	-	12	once	TGTGCCTGGGGGGGGGCGGTGACTGGCTACACCTTC	CAWGGAVTGYTF
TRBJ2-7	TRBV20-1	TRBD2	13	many	TGCAGTGCAAAACCGGGACTAGCCTACGAGCAGTACTTC	CSAKPGLAYEQYF
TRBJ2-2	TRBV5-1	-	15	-	TGCGCCAGCAGCTTGGCGGGAGTGGACACCGGGGAGCTGTTTTTT	CASSLAGVDTGELFF
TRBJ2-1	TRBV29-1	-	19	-	TGCAGCGTTGAAGCCTCCACACTCCGGGGCTCTTTGGTTGGCGATGAGCAGTTCTTC	CSVEASTLRGSLVGDEQFF
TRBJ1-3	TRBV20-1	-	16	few	TGCAGTGCTCTCCCCGCCTACTCTTCCTCTGGAAACACCATATATTTT	CSALPAYSSSGNTIYF
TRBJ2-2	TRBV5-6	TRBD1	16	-	TGTGCCAGCAGCTTGGCGCAGGGGGCGAACACCGGGGAGCTGTTTTTT	CASSLAQGANTGELFF
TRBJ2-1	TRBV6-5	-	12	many	TGTGCCAGCAGTTACTCCAACAATGAGCAGTTCTTC	CASSYSNNEQFF
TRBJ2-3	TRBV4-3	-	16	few	TGCGCCAGCAGCCAGGCTTGGGGACACGGCACAGATACGCAGTATTTT	CASSQAWGHGTDTQYF
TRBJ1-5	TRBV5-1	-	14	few	TGCGCCAGCAGTTCCGGTGGACCCAATCAGCCCCAGCATTTT	CASSSGGPNQPQHF
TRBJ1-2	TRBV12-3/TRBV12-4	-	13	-	TGTGCCAGCGTGGGGGGGGATAGCTATGGCTACACCTTC	CASVGGDSYGYTF
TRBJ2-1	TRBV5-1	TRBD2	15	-	TGCGCCAGCAGCTTGCGGGAGGGCCGGTACAATGAGCAGTTCTTC	CASSLREGRYNEQFF
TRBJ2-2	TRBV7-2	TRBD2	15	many	TGTGCCAGCAGCTTGGGACTAGCGCACACCGGGGAGCTGTTTTTT	CASSLGLAHTGELFF
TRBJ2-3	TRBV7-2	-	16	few	TGTGCCAGCAGCTTAATGGCTCCCTCTAGCACAGATACGCAGTATTTT	CASSLMAPSSTDTQYF
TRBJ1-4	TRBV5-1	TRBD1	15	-	TGCGCCAGCAGCTTTACAGGGGGCCAGGGTGAAAAACTGTTTTTT	CASSFTGGQGEKLFF
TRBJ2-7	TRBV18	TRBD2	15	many	TGTGCCAGCTCACCAGGACTAGCGGGAACCTACGAGCAGTACTTC	CASSPGLAGTYEQYF
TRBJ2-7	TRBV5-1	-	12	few	TGCGCCAGCAGCTTGGGAGGGCCTGAACAGTACTTC	CASSLGGPEQYF
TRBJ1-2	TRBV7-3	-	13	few	TGTGCCAGCAGTCTTGATCAAAACTATGGCTACACCTTC	CASSLDQNYGYTF
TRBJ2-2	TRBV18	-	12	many	TGTGCCAGCTCACGGCAACCCGGGGAGCTGTTTTTT	CASSRQPGELFF
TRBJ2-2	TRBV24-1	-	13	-	TGTGCCACCAGTGATTTTATAACCGGGGAGCTGTTTTTT	CATSDFITGELFF
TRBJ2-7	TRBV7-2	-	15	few	TGTGCCAGCAGCTTACTGAGCGGTGGATGGGGCGAGCAGTACTTC	CASSLLSGGWGEQYF
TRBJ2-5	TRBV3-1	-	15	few	TGTGCCAGCAGCCAAGAGCCACAGCGGGAAGAGACCCAGTACTTC	CASSQEPQREETQYF
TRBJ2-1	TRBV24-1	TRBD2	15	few	TGTGCCACCAGTGACCCTCACGGGAGGAGCAATGAGCAGTTCTTC	CATSDPHGRSNEQFF
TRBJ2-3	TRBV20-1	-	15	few	TGCAGTGCTAGGAAGCGGTCTAGACGCACAGATACGCAGTATTTT	CSARKRSRRTDTQYF
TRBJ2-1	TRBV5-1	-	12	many	TGTGCCAGCAGCTTGGTAGTCAATGAGCAGTTCTTC	CASSLVVNEQFF
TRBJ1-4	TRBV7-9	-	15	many	TGTGCCAGCAGCGTCGGGGAAGCCCCTAATGAAAAACTGTTTTTT	CASSVGEAPNEKLFF